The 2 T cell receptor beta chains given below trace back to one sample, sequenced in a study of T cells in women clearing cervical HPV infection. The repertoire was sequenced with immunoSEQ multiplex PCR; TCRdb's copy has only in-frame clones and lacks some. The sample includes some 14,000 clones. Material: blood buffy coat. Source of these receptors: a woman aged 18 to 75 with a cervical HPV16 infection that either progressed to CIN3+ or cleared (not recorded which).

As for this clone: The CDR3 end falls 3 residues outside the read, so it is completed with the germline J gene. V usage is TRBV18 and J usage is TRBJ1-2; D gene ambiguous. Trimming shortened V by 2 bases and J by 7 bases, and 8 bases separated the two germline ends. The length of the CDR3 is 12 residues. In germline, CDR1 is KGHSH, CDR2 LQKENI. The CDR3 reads CASSPSSSGYTF. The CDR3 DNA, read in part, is TGTGCCAGCTCACCATCCTCCAGTGGC.

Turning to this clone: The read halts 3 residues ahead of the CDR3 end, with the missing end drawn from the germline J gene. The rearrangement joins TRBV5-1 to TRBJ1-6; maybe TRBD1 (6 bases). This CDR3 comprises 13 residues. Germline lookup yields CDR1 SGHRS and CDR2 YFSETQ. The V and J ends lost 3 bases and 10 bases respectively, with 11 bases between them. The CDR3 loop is CASSSSGDSPLHF. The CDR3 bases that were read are TGCGCCAGCAGCTCTTCAGGGGACTCACCC.